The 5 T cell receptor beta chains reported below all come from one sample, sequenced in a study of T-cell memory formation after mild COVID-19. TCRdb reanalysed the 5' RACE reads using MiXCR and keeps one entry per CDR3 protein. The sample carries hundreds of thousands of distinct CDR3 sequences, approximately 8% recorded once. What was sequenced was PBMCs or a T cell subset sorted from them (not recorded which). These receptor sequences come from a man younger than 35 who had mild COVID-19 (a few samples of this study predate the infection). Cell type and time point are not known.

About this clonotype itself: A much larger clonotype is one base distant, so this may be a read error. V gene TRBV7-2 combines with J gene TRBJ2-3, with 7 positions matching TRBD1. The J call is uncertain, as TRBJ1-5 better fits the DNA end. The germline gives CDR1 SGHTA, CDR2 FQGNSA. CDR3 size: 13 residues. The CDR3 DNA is TGTGCCAGCACATCGGCGGGGACAGATACGCAGCATTTT. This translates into CASTSAGTDTQHF.

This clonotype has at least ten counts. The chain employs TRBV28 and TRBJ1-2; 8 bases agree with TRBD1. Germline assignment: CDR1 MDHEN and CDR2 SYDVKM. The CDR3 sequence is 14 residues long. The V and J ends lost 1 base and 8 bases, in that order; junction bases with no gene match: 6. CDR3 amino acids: CASSLSMGQEGYTF. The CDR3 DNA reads TGTGCCAGCAGTTTATCTATGGGACAGGAGGGCTACACCTTC.

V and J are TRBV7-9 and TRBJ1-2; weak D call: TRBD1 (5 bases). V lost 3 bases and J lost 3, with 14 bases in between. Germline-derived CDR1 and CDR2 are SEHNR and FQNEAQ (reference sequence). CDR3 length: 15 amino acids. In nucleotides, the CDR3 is TGTGCCAGCAGCTTCGGGGGTCGGATACACTATGGCTACACCTTC. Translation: CASSFGGRIHYGYTF.

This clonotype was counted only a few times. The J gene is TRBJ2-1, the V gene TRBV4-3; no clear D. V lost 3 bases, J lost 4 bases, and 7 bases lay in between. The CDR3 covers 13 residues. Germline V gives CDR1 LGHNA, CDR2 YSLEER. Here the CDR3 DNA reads TGCGCCAGCAGCCAGCGGACGTACAATGAGCAGTTCTTC. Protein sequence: CASSQRTYNEQFF.

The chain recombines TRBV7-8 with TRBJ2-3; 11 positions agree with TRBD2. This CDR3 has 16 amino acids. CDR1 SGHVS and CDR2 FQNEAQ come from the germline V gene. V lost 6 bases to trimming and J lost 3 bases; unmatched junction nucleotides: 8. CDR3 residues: CASRSTSGGRTDTQYF. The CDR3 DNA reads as TGTGCCAGCAGATCTACTAGCGGGGGCCGGACAGATACGCAGTATTTT.